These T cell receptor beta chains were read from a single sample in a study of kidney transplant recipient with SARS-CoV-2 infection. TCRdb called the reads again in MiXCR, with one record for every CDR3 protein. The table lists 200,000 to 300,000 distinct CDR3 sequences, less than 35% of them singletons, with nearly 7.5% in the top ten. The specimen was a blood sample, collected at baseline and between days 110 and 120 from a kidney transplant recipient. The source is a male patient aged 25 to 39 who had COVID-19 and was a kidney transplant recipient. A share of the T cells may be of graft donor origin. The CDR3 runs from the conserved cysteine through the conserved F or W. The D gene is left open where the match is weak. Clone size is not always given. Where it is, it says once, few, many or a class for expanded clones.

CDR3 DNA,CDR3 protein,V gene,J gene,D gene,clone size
TGTGCCAGCAGTGATTTAGACAACACTGAAGCTTTCTTT,CASSDLDNTEAFF,TRBV6-1,TRBJ1-1,-,many
TGTGCCAGCAGCTTATCTGTGGGCGGCTACACCTTC,CASSLSVGGYTF,TRBV7-9,TRBJ1-2,-,many
TGTGCCAGCAGCCAAGGAGGCGGGGACACCGGGGAGCTGTTTTTT,CASSQGGGDTGELFF,TRBV14,TRBJ2-2,-,many
TGTAACGTTGACGCAACTAACTACGAGCAGTACTTC,CNVDATNYEQYF,TRBV6-2/TRBV6-3,TRBJ2-7,-,-
TGCGCCAGCAGTGCGAAGGCGCTACGCAGAAAGACCTATGGCTACACCTTC,CASSAKALRRKTYGYTF,TRBV23-1,TRBJ1-2,-,many
TGCAGTGCCCAGGCGCAGGGGGACTTAGGGGCGGGTGGCTACACCTTC,CSAQAQGDLGAGGYTF,TRBV20-1,TRBJ1-2,TRBD1,many
TGTGCCAGCAGCTTCCCCCCCCCACAGGGTCACTATGGCTACACCTTC,CASSFPPPQGHYGYTF,TRBV5-8,TRBJ1-2,-,many
TGTGCCAGTAGTCCCCTTCAGGGGGCGTTCACCGGGGAGCTGTTTTTT,CASSPLQGAFTGELFF,TRBV19,TRBJ2-2,TRBD1,many
TGTGCCAGCAGCCCTCGGACAGGGGTGGGGGAGCTGTTTTTT,CASSPRTGVGELFF,TRBV7-9,TRBJ2-2,TRBD1,many
TGTGCCTGGAGCGGACTAGCGGATAAGGGCACCGGGGAGCTGTTTTTT,CAWSGLADKGTGELFF,TRBV30,TRBJ2-2,TRBD2,-
TGTGCCAGCAGTATGGGGTGCACAGCAGGAAAGACCTATGGCTACACCTTC,CASSMGCTAGKTYGYTF,TRBV12-3/TRBV12-4,TRBJ1-2,-,many
TGCGCCAGCAGCCAAGATCCAGGGGTGAACACTGAAGCTTTCTTT,CASSQDPGVNTEAFF,TRBV4-3,TRBJ1-1,-,few
TGCAGTGCTATTAAAGGCTTCTCCTACGAGCAGTACTTC,CSAIKGFSYEQYF,TRBV20-1,TRBJ2-7,-,many
TGTGCCGGCAGCTTGGGTAGGGAAGTGCATGGCTACACCTTC,CAGSLGREVHGYTF,TRBV5-6,TRBJ1-2,-,-
TGCGCCAGCAGTGGTTTCATCACTTCTAGAAAGACCTATGGCTACACCTTC,CASSGFITSRKTYGYTF,TRBV10-2,TRBJ1-2,-,many
TGCGCCAGCAGCCAAGAACCGGGGAGTGGGTACGAGCAGTACTTC,CASSQEPGSGYEQYF,TRBV4-3,TRBJ2-7,-,few
TGTGCCAGCAGCTACGGGGACAGGGTGGAGACCCAGTACTTC,CASSYGDRVETQYF,TRBV5-4,TRBJ2-5,TRBD1,-
TGTGCCAGCAGCTCTCTAGCGGGAGGGCCCCACAATGAGCAGTTCTTC,CASSSLAGGPHNEQFF,TRBV9,TRBJ2-1,TRBD2,many
TGCGCCAGCAGTGAAGATGGGCCCACCGGGGCGGACACTGAAGCTTTCTTT,CASSEDGPTGADTEAFF,TRBV10-1,TRBJ1-1,-,many
TGTGCCAGCAGCCGAAGGGGGACGGAGCCCCCGTTTTGGAATTCACCCCTCCACTTT,CASSRRGTEPPFWNSPLHF,TRBV12-3/TRBV12-4,TRBJ1-6,-,many
TGTGCCAGCAGCTTCCACCTCACCCTTCGAAAGACCTATGGCTACACCTTC,CASSFHLTLRKTYGYTF,TRBV3-1,TRBJ1-2,-,many
TGTGCCAGCAGTTACTCCTCTTCGGGACTAGCGGGGAGTTACAATGAGCAGTTCTTC,CASSYSSSGLAGSYNEQFF,TRBV6-2/TRBV6-3,TRBJ2-1,TRBD2,few
TGTGCCAGCGTGACTTATGTCTCGCGAAAGACCTATGGCTACACCTTC,CASVTYVSRKTYGYTF,TRBV5-5,TRBJ1-2,-,many
TGCGCCAGCAGCTTCAGGGGCTCCTACAATGAGCAGTTCTTC,CASSFRGSYNEQFF,TRBV5-1,TRBJ2-1,-,-
TGTGCCAGCACCCGCTCCCAGGGTGAGCAGTTCTTC,CASTRSQGEQFF,TRBV7-9,TRBJ2-1,-,many
TGTGCCAGCGCCCGAGGTCGGGGGGCGGACGAGCAGTACTTC,CASARGRGADEQYF,TRBV2,TRBJ2-7,-,many